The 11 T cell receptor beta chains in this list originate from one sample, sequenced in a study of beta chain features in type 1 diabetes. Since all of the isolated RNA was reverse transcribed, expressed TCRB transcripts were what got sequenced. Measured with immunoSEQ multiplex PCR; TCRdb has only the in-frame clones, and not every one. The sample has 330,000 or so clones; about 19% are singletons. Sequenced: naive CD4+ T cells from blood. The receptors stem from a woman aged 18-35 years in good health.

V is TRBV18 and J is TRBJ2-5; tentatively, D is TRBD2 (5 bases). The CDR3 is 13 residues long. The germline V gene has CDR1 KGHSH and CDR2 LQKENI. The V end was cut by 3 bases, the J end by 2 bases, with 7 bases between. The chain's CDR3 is CASSPGEQETQYF. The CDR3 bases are TGTGCCAGCTCACCCGGGGAGCAAGAGACCCAGTACTTC.

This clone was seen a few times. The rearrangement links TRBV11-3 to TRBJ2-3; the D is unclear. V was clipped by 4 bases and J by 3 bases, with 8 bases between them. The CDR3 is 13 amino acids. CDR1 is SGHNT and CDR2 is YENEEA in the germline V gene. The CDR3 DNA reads TGTGCCAGCAGCTCTCCCTTAACAGATACGCAGTATTTT. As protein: CASSSPLTDTQYF.

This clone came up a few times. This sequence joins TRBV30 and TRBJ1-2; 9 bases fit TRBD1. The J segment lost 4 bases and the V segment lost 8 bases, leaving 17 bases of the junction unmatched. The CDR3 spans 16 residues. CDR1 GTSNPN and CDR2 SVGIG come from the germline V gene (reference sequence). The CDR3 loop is CAAGGTGIVVIYGYTF. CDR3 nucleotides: TGTGCCGCAGGCGGGACAGGGATTGTCGTGATCTATGGCTACACCTTC.

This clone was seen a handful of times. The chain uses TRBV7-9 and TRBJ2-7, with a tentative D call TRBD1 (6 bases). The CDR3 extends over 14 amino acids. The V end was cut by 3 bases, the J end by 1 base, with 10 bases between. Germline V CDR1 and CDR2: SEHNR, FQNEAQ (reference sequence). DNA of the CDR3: TGTGCCAGCAGCTTTCTAGGGGGATCCTACGAGCAGTACTTC. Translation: CASSFLGGSYEQYF.

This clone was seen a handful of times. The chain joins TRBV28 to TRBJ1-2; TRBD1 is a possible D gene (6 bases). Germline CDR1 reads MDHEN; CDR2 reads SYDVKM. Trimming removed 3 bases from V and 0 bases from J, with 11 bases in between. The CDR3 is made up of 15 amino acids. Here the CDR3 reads CASSFRDTTNYGYTF. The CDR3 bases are TGTGCCAGCAGTTTCCGGGACACAACTAACTATGGCTACACCTTC.

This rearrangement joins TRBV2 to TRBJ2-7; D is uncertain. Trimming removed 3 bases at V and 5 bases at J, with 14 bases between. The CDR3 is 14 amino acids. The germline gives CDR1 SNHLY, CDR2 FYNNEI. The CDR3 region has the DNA TGTGCCAGCAGTGAGATGGTGGCAGTCAACGAGCAGTACTTC. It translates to CASSEMVAVNEQYF.

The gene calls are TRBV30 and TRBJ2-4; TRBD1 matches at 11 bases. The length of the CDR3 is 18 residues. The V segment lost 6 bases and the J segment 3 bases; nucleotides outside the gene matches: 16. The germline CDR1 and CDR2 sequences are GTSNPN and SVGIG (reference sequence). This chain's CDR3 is CACLGQGDQKSGKNIQYF. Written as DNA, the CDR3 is TGTGCCTGCCTGGGACAGGGGGACCAAAAGAGTGGCAAAAACATTCAGTACTTC.

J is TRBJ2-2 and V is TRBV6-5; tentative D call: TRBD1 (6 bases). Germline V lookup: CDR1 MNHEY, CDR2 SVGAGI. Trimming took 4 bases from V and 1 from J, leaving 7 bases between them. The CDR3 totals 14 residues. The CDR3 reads CASSLQGNTGELFF. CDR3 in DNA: TGTGCCAGCAGTTTACAGGGGAACACCGGGGAGCTGTTTTTT.

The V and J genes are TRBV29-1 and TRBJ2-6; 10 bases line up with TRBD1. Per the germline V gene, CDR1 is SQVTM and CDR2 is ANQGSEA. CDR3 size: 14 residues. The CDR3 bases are TGCGCCGGGACAGGGGAAACTGGGGCCAACGTCCTGACTTTC. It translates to CAGTGETGANVLTF.

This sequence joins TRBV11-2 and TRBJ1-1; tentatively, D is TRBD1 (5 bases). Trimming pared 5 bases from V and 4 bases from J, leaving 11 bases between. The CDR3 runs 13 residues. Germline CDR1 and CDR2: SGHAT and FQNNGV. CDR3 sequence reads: CASSGRGSTEAFF. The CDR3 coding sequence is TGTGCCAGCAGCGGGAGGGGTTCCACTGAAGCTTTCTTT.

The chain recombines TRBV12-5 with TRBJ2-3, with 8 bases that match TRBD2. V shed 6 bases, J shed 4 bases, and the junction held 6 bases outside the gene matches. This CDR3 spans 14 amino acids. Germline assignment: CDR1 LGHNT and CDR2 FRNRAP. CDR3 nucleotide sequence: TGTGCTAGTGGCCTTAGCGGGGCTTCAGATACGCAGTATTTT. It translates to CASGLSGASDTQYF.